A selection of T cell receptor beta chains follows, all from one sample in a study of beta chain features in type 1 diabetes. Sequenced by immunoSEQ multiplex PCR; TCRdb stores in-frame clones only, minus some. The top ten hold around 0.0099% of the sample, which has some 330,000 clones, around 12% seen once. The sequenced material came from naive CD4+ T cells from blood. These receptor sequences come from a woman younger than 35 with type 1 diabetes. The conserved cysteine and the conserved F or W are not part of the CDR3 here. The listing skips clone size in some rows; elsewhere it reads once, few, many or a size class.

>TRBV7-2|NA|TRBJ2-7
ASSYLAGGPYEQY
>TRBV28|few|TRBJ1-1
ASRYNRDRGRAF
>TRBV6-6|few|TRBJ1-4
ASANPRGEKLF
>TRBV29-1|NA|TRBJ1-2
SVRDLDYGYT
>TRBV6-5|NA|TRBJ1-2
ASSYSIGDSGYT
>TRBV7-2|NA|TRBJ2-7
ASSLVRSTYEQY
>TRBV19|few|TRBJ1-5
ASMMNFRQPQH
>TRBV29-1|NA|TRBJ2-7
SVGRTGRAYEQY
>TRBV18|NA|TRBJ1-2
ASSPTGPNYGYT
>TRBV5-1|few|TRBJ2-5
ASRNFPGDQETQY
>TRBV5-4|few|TRBJ1-2
ASYPQDRALYGYT
>TRBV5-6|once|TRBJ2-2
ASSYRDRTTTGELF
>TRBV28|few|TRBJ1-1
ASSSPGGVNTEAF
>TRBV9|few|TRBJ2-3
ASSATDTQY
>TRBV14|NA|TRBJ2-1
ASSPGLAGVTEQF
>TRBV7-9|NA|TRBJ2-3
ASSPRGQSSTDTQY
>TRBV27|NA|TRBJ2-7
ASSSYVQGEQY
>TRBV4-3|NA|TRBJ1-5
ASSQTPGLPQH
>TRBV20-1|few|TRBJ1-1
SARDSTEAF
>TRBV18|few|TRBJ2-7
ASSLMDRDYEQY
>TRBV7-9|few|TRBJ1-6
ASSSGQDNSPLH
>TRBV29-1|NA|TRBJ2-7
SASLRLGGYEQY
>TRBV10-3|NA|TRBJ2-7
AISAGGPTGGRLGEQY
>TRBV11-2|few|TRBJ2-3
ASALNGGISTDTQY
>TRBV30|few|TRBJ2-7
AWTSWGEQY
>TRBV4-2|few|TRBJ2-5
ASSQELAGGQETQY
>TRBV25-1|few|TRBJ2-1
ASRRSGTGESNEQF
>TRBV19|few|TRBJ2-1
ASSIQGMTYNEQF
>TRBV7-9|few|TRBJ1-1
ASDEGGGAF
>TRBV18|NA|TRBJ2-7
ASSPREDSYEQY
>TRBV29-1|NA|TRBJ2-7
SATESTRAPNYEQY
>TRBV5-1|NA|TRBJ2-5
ASSLVAGEETQY
>TRBV9|NA|TRBJ2-7
ASSVGQGPSYEQY
>TRBV7-2|few|TRBJ2-2
ASSFSRLRTGELF
>TRBV12-5|few|TRBJ1-6
ASGPTGYGSPLH
>TRBV27|NA|TRBJ2-5
ASSPQQGAETQY
>TRBV6-5|few|TRBJ2-7
ASRNNRVRFEQY
>TRBV7-2|NA|TRBJ2-7
ASSSRTGVYEQY
>TRBV27|NA|TRBJ1-1
ASSLRHRNTEAF
>TRBV6-6|few|TRBJ2-3
ASRVALGTDTQY
>TRBV14|few|TRBJ2-3
ASSHLGMTTDTQY
>TRBV28|NA|TRBJ2-1
ATLKRPRGNEQF
>TRBV19|NA|TRBJ2-2
AIRFPGAGELF
>TRBV7-9|few|TRBJ1-4
ASSLGTGANNEKLF
>TRBV28|NA|TRBJ2-2
ASTLTGELF
>TRBV2|NA|TRBJ1-2
ASSERQDGYT
>TRBV12-5|NA|TRBJ2-5
ASGSNTGTETQY
>TRBV29-1|NA|TRBJ2-3
SSRLADTQY
>TRBV11-2|NA|TRBJ2-7
ASSLESLLAGEQY
>TRBV10-3|few|TRBJ1-2
AISESTGNYGYT
>TRBV30|NA|TRBJ2-1
AWSGLAVRNEQF
>TRBV5-8|few|TRBJ1-1
ASSLDKNTEAF
>TRBV7-2|few|TRBJ2-5
ASSPASGGVKTQY
>TRBV2|few|TRBJ1-2
ASSGKVRGVAGYT
>TRBV27|NA|TRBJ2-1
ASSWNSYNEQF
>TRBV30|NA|TRBJ1-6
AWRGGVWNSPLH
>TRBV4-3|few|TRBJ2-3
ASSQDRTSGRDTQY
>TRBV19|NA|TRBJ2-7
ASSRRLDSYEQY